The 11 T cell receptor beta chains listed next were all sequenced from one sample in a study of response to subunit inactivated influenza vaccine. TCRdb called the RT-PCR reads again in MiXCR, with one record for every CDR3 protein. Among more than 600,000 distinct CDR3 sequences listed, roughly 20% were seen once. The material sequenced was PBMCs from blood, taken roughly 5 days after vaccination. The receptors were gathered from a man aged 50 to 59 who received an inactivated influenza vaccine.

In this sample, this clonotype turned up many times. The chain recombines TRBV2 with TRBJ1-5, with 7 bases lining up with TRBD1. V lost 6 bases and J lost 2; bases outside the gene matches: 7. The CDR3 covers 15 residues. CDR1 and CDR2 (germline): SNHLY, FYNNEI. The CDR3 sequence: CASREGQSGNQPQHF. CDR3 nucleotides: TGTGCCAGCAGGGAGGGACAGAGTGGCAATCAGCCCCAGCATTTT.

V is TRBV6-5 and J is TRBJ1-2, with D possibly matching TRBD1 (6 bases). The CDR3 runs to 17 residues. The germline CDR1 and CDR2 sequences are MNHEY and SVGAGI. The V end was cut by 0 bases, the J end by 3 bases, with 17 bases between. The CDR3 sequence: CASSYSGRPGAYYGYTF. The CDR3 nucleotides are TGTGCCAGCAGTTACTCGGGGCGGCCAGGGGCCTACTATGGCTACACCTTC.

This clonotype was observed a handful of times. The genes are TRBV7-2 and TRBJ2-3, with TRBD2 matching 10 bases. The CDR3 runs 16 residues. The ends lost 4 bases at V and 2 bases at J; junction bases unmatched: 6. Germline V gene data show CDR1 as SGHTA and CDR2 as FQGNSA. The CDR3 spells CASSSQLAGTTDTQYF. CDR3 sequence (DNA): TGTGCCAGCAGCTCGCAACTAGCGGGGACCACAGATACGCAGTATTTT.

This clonotype was recorded a few times. The chain combines TRBV10-3 with TRBJ2-4, with 8 positions matching TRBD1. V was pared by 4 bases and J by 2 bases, with 10 bases of the junction left unmatched. The V gene's germline CDR1 is ENHRY and CDR2 SYGVKD. This CDR3 region has 17 residues. CDR3 coding DNA: TGTGCCATCAGTGCACAGGGGGACCAGCTATCCAAAAACATTCAGTACTTC. Amino acids: CAISAQGDQLSKNIQYF.

This clonotype was counted only a few times. V is TRBV7-2 and J is TRBJ2-5, with D possibly called TRBD1 or TRBD2 (5 bases each). CDR1 and CDR2 from the germline V gene are SGHTA and FQGNSA. CDR3 size: 15 residues. V lost 5 bases to trimming and J lost 7 bases, with 20 bases between them. The chain's CDR3 is CASSLRDRRLGTQYF. CDR3 bases: TGTGCCAGCAGCCTACGGGACCGCCGCCTAGGGACCCAGTACTTC.

This chain connects TRBV20-1 to TRBJ1-1; TRBD1 is a possible D gene (5 bases). The V gene lost 1 base and the J gene lost 7 bases, with 16 bases spanning the gap. This CDR3 is 14 amino acids long. The germline CDR1 and CDR2 sequences are DFQATT and SNEGSKA (reference sequence). CDR3 in amino acids: CSARGPVMGLEAFF. CDR3 nucleotide sequence: TGCAGTGCTAGAGGACCCGTGATGGGACTTGAAGCTTTCTTT.

V and J are TRBV7-6 and TRBJ2-5; tentative D call: TRBD2 (5 bases). This CDR3 has 15 residues. In germline, CDR1 is SGHVS, CDR2 FNYEAQ. V lost 1 base and J lost 5, with 14 bases in between. The CDR3 region has the DNA TGTGCCAGCAGCTTAGGGACTGGTCCTACCGAGACCCAGTACTTC. Translation: CASSLGTGPTETQYF.

This clonotype was picked up one time. CDR3 nucleotide sequence: TGTGCCAGCAGTTCACCGGGACAGGGGAACATTCAGTACTTC. Translating gives CASSSPGQGNIQYF. The chain combines TRBV6-5 with TRBJ2-4, with TRBD1 identical over 10 bases. Unmatched junction bases numbered 4, after V lost 4 bases and J lost 7 bases. This CDR3 has 14 amino acids. CDR1 is MNHEY and CDR2 is SVGAGI in the germline V gene.

This clonotype was seen ten or more times. The chain employs TRBV15 and TRBJ2-7, with a possible D match to TRBD2 (6 bases). Germline V CDR1 and CDR2: LNHNV, YYDKDF (reference sequence). V lost 7 bases and J lost 9, with 22 bases in between. The CDR3 length is 14 residues. In DNA form, the CDR3 reads TGTGCCACCAAAGTGTTAGCGGAAGGGGCCATGCAGTACTTC. This translates into CATKVLAEGAMQYF.

This clonotype was counted many times. This sequence joins TRBV6-2 or TRBV6-3 and TRBJ2-1, with a possible D match to TRBD1 (6 bases). Germline values: CDR1 MNHEY, CDR2 SVGEGT. The CDR3 has 15 residues. V dropped 5 bases and J dropped 6 bases, with 17 bases sitting between them. The CDR3 is CASSRRGWVRNEQFF. The DNA for the CDR3 is TGTGCCAGCAGTCGCAGGGGATGGGTGCGCAATGAGCAGTTCTTC.

This clonotype was seen more than once but under ten times. This rearrangement joins TRBV20-1 to TRBJ2-7, with unresolved D. This CDR3 has 13 residues. Trimming removed 5 bases from V and 2 bases from J, with 13 bases in between. In germline, CDR1 is DFQATT, CDR2 SNEGSKA (reference sequence). For the CDR3, the DNA is TGCAGTGCTCCCGATGCGACAACCTACGAGCAGTACTTC. This translates into CSAPDATTYEQYF.